This T cell receptor beta chain was profiled in a study of T-cell reconstitution after alpha-beta-depleted transplantation in children. This clonotype was picked up many times. Using unique molecular identifiers, the investigators prepared the TCRbeta library. From the PCR reads, TCRdb called clonotypes with MiXCR, one entry per CDR3 protein. Altogether roughly 180,000 distinct CDR3 sequences are present, around 10% being singletons, with the ten largest covering 13%. This CDR3 is built from 16 residues. Germline V CDR1 and CDR2: DFQATT, SNEGSKA (reference sequence). After removal of 5 bases from V and 5 bases from J, the junction contained 14 bases not matched to a gene.

Here the sequenced sample was PBMCs, taken before TCRalphabeta/CD19-depleted stem cell transplant. This rearrangement joins TRBV20-1 to TRBJ1-1; 10 bases line up with TRBD1. This TCR derives from a boy aged 2 to 10 with acute myeloid leukemia, due to receive a stem cell transplant. The CDR3 sequence is CSAWAPGTGVDTEAFF. CDR3 DNA sequence: TGCAGTGCTTGGGCCCCCGGGACAGGGGTAGATACTGAAGCTTTCTTT.